These T cell receptor beta chains were read from a single sample in a study of blood T cell repertoires in COVID-19. Clones were read by immunoSEQ multiplex PCR, and TCRdb kept only the in-frame ones, dropping some. The table shows 270,000 or so clones, with roughly nine tenths occurring only once. The sample was PBMCs or T cells enriched from blood (not recorded which). These receptors originate from a woman between 18 and 29 years old who had recovered from COVID-19. Each CDR3 is given with its conserved first and last residue. A D gene is named only where the DNA matches it firmly. Only some rows state a clone size, as once, few, many or a class for expanded clones.

clone_size: -; cdr3_length: 16; j_call: TRBJ1-5; v_call: TRBV7-4; d_call: TRBD1; cdr3_nt: TGTGCCAGCAGCTTCTGCTGCAGGGGGCAGGATCAGCCCCAGCATTTT; cdr3_aa: CASSFCCRGQDQPQHF
clone_size: few; cdr3_length: 14; j_call: TRBJ1-5; v_call: TRBV5-1; d_call: TRBD1; cdr3_nt: TGCGCCAGCAGCTGGACAGGGGGCCTTCAGCCCCAGCATTTT; cdr3_aa: CASSWTGGLQPQHF
clone_size: -; cdr3_length: 16; j_call: TRBJ1-2; v_call: TRBV14; d_call: -; cdr3_nt: TGTGCCAGCAGCCAAGATTTTGGCAGATTGGTCTATGGCTACACCTTC; cdr3_aa: CASSQDFGRLVYGYTF
clone_size: -; cdr3_length: 16; j_call: TRBJ2-2; v_call: TRBV5-4; d_call: -; cdr3_nt: TGTGCCAGCAGCTGGGAGGGGGGTTCAGTCACCGGGGAGCTGTTTTTT; cdr3_aa: CASSWEGGSVTGELFF
clone_size: -; cdr3_length: 14; j_call: TRBJ1-1; v_call: TRBV2; d_call: -; cdr3_nt: TGTGCCACGAAAACGGACAGTGGGAACACTGAAGCTTTCTTT; cdr3_aa: CATKTDSGNTEAFF
clone_size: -; cdr3_length: 17; j_call: TRBJ1-4; v_call: TRBV3-1/TRBV3-2; d_call: -; cdr3_nt: TGTGCCAGCAGCCAAGATATAGCGGGGGCAACTAATGAAAAACTGTTTTTT; cdr3_aa: CASSQDIAGATNEKLFF
clone_size: -; cdr3_length: 16; j_call: TRBJ2-1; v_call: TRBV24-1; d_call: -; cdr3_nt: TGTGCCACCAGTGATCAGGAGAGGAGGGCAGTGAATGAGCAGTTCTTC; cdr3_aa: CATSDQERRAVNEQFF
clone_size: once; cdr3_length: 12; j_call: TRBJ1-1; v_call: TRBV2; d_call: -; cdr3_nt: TGTGCCACCAGGTGGGCGAACACTGAAGCTTTCTTT; cdr3_aa: CATRWANTEAFF
clone_size: -; cdr3_length: 15; j_call: TRBJ2-3; v_call: TRBV5-4; d_call: -; cdr3_nt: TGTGCCAGCAGCTTGGTGGCGGATGGCACAGATACGCAGTATTTT; cdr3_aa: CASSLVADGTDTQYF
clone_size: -; cdr3_length: 13; j_call: TRBJ2-7; v_call: TRBV6-5; d_call: -; cdr3_nt: TGTGCCACCCTGGACGGGAGCTCCTACGAGCAGTACTTC; cdr3_aa: CATLDGSSYEQYF
clone_size: few; cdr3_length: 14; j_call: TRBJ2-7; v_call: TRBV7-3; d_call: TRBD2; cdr3_nt: TGTGCCAGCAGCACCACCGGGACTAGCGGGGGACGGGACTTC; cdr3_aa: CASSTTGTSGGRDF
clone_size: -; cdr3_length: 14; j_call: TRBJ2-1; v_call: TRBV4-3; d_call: -; cdr3_nt: TGCGCCAGCAGCCAGAAGCGAGCTAACAATGAGCAGTTCTTC; cdr3_aa: CASSQKRANNEQFF
clone_size: -; cdr3_length: 12; j_call: TRBJ1-2; v_call: TRBV29-1; d_call: TRBD1; cdr3_nt: TGCAGCGTTGGAGACAGGGGATCCGGCTACACCTTC; cdr3_aa: CSVGDRGSGYTF
clone_size: -; cdr3_length: 15; j_call: TRBJ2-5; v_call: TRBV7-2; d_call: TRBD2; cdr3_nt: TGTGCCAGCAGCTTAGAGACTAGCGGGCAAGAGACCCAGTACTTC; cdr3_aa: CASSLETSGQETQYF
clone_size: -; cdr3_length: 14; j_call: TRBJ1-1; v_call: TRBV2; d_call: -; cdr3_nt: TGTGCCAGCAGTGAGGAGGCAGTTAACACTGAAGCTTTCTTT; cdr3_aa: CASSEEAVNTEAFF
clone_size: -; cdr3_length: 14; j_call: TRBJ1-3; v_call: TRBV6-5; d_call: -; cdr3_nt: TGTGCCAGCAGTCGCACCGGCTCTGGAAACACCATATATTTT; cdr3_aa: CASSRTGSGNTIYF
clone_size: -; cdr3_length: 16; j_call: TRBJ2-3; v_call: TRBV7-9; d_call: TRBD1; cdr3_nt: TGTGCCAGCAGCCCATTCCGGGACAGGGGCACAGATACGCAGTATTTT; cdr3_aa: CASSPFRDRGTDTQYF
clone_size: -; cdr3_length: 15; j_call: TRBJ1-4; v_call: TRBV5-8; d_call: TRBD1; cdr3_nt: TGTGCCAGCAGCTATCCCGGGACAGGGGATGAAAAACTGTTTTTT; cdr3_aa: CASSYPGTGDEKLFF
clone_size: few; cdr3_length: 14; j_call: TRBJ1-1; v_call: TRBV7-2; d_call: -; cdr3_nt: TGTGCCAGCAGCGAGAGTCCGGGGAACACTGAAGCTTTCTTT; cdr3_aa: CASSESPGNTEAFF
clone_size: -; cdr3_length: 14; j_call: TRBJ1-1; v_call: TRBV11-3; d_call: TRBD1; cdr3_nt: TGTGCCAGCAGCTTCCGAGGGGGCACTGGTGAAGCTTTCTTT; cdr3_aa: CASSFRGGTGEAFF
clone_size: -; cdr3_length: 16; j_call: TRBJ1-3; v_call: TRBV6-5; d_call: TRBD1; cdr3_nt: TGTGCCAGCAGTTACCCAAGACAGGGGTCTAGAAACACCATATATTTT; cdr3_aa: CASSYPRQGSRNTIYF